The 15 T cell receptor beta chains in this list originate from one sample, sequenced in a study of neurological immune-mediated disorders. TCRdb re-called the 5' RACE reads through MiXCR, storing one row per CDR3 protein. This table holds 72,000 or so distinct CDR3 sequences, more than 15% found once. Sequencing used PBMCs. These receptors were collected from a middle-aged woman in good health.

In its sample, this clonotype was seen many times. The V call is TRBV20-1, the J call TRBJ2-5, with D hard to call. V lost 0 bases and J lost 5, with 13 bases in between. Germline assignment: CDR1 DFQATT and CDR2 SNEGSKA (reference sequence). The CDR3 is made up of 14 amino acids. The CDR3 here is CSARDQSGLETQYF. CDR3 bases: TGCAGTGCTAGAGATCAATCGGGCCTCGAGACCCAGTACTTC.

This clonotype was observed at least ten times. V usage is TRBV25-1 and J usage is TRBJ2-3; D is tentatively TRBD1 or TRBD2 (5 bases each). CDR1 MGHDK and CDR2 SYGVNS come from the germline V gene. V was shortened by 1 base and J by 4 bases, with 12 bases between the two germline ends. This CDR3 has 15 amino acids. CDR3: CASSEFVGDADTQYF. CDR3 DNA sequence: TGTGCCAGCAGTGAATTTGTAGGGGACGCAGATACGCAGTATTTT.

In this sample, this clonotype turned up many times. The chain joins TRBV12-3 or TRBV12-4 to TRBJ2-1, with D possibly matching TRBD2 (6 bases). The CDR3 has 13 amino acids. V lost 5 bases and J lost 6, with 11 bases in between. CDR3 residues: CASSRRGANEQFF. In DNA form, the CDR3 reads TGTGCCAGCAGTCGGCGCGGGGCCAATGAGCAGTTCTTC.

The rearrangement joins TRBV12-3 or TRBV12-4 to TRBJ1-4; a possible D gene is TRBD1 (6 bases). The CDR3 contains 14 residues. Trimming stripped 7 bases from V and 7 bases from J, with 16 bases between. CDR3 sequence (DNA): TGTGCCAGCATTCGTAGGGGGAGCGGTGAAAAACTGTTTTTT. Encoded protein: CASIRRGSGEKLFF.

This clonotype was counted at least ten times. This sequence joins TRBV27 and TRBJ2-3, with a tentative D call TRBD2 (6 bases). The V and J ends lost 2 bases and 5 bases respectively, with 14 bases between them. The CDR3 loop spans 15 amino acids. The V gene's germline CDR1 is MNHEY and CDR2 SMNVEV (reference sequence). Here the CDR3 DNA reads TGTGCCAGCAGTTTAACGACTAGTGGAGGAGATACGCAGTATTTT. Protein sequence: CASSLTTSGGDTQYF.

Ten or more counts support this clonotype. The chain is built from TRBV28 and TRBJ1-6; a possible D gene is TRBD1 (5 bases). This CDR3 has 15 residues. The V gene lost 2 bases and the J gene lost 8 bases, with 13 bases spanning the gap. Germline V gene lookup returns CDR1 MDHEN and CDR2 SYDVKM. The CDR3 loop reads CASSLEGRAYSPLHF. CDR3 nucleotide sequence: TGTGCCAGCAGTTTAGAGGGCAGGGCATATTCACCCCTCCACTTT. Based on the CDR3 plus reference TRBV28 and TRBJ1-6, the full variable domain is DVKVTQSSRYLVKRTGEKVFLECVQDMDHENMFWYRQDPGLGLRLIYFSYDVKMKEKGDIPEGYSVSREKKERFSLILESASTNQTSMYLCASSLEGRAYSPLHFGNGTRLTVT.

This clonotype came up many times. The gene calls are TRBV10-3 and TRBJ2-3; weak D call: TRBD2 (7 bases). V was shortened by 8 bases and J by 4 bases, with 10 bases between the two germline ends. CDR3 size: 12 residues. Germline values: CDR1 ENHRY, CDR2 SYGVKD. The CDR3: CAIGGAADTQYF. The CDR3 region has the DNA TGTGCCATCGGGGGGGCCGCAGATACGCAGTATTTT.

CDR3 bases: TGCGCCAGCAGCTCACAGGGAGACAATGAGCAGTTCTTC. As protein: CASSSQGDNEQFF. The rearrangement links TRBV5-1 to TRBJ2-1, with D possibly matching TRBD1 (6 bases). The germline V gene has CDR1 SGHRS and CDR2 YFSETQ. The CDR3 is 13 amino acids. The V end was cut by 3 bases, the J end by 5 bases, with 9 bases between.

In its sample, this clonotype was seen many times. V is TRBV7-2 and J is TRBJ2-3; D is unresolved. CDR1 SGHTA and CDR2 FQGNSA come from the germline V gene. V was shortened by 4 bases and J by 1 base, with 9 bases between the two germline ends. The CDR3 has 14 residues. In DNA, the CDR3 is TGTGCCAGCAGCTCCGGACGAGGCACAGATACGCAGTATTTT. Protein: CASSSGRGTDTQYF.

The table lists this clonotype with many counts. The V and J genes are TRBV5-1 and TRBJ1-5; D ambiguous. This CDR3 is 14 amino acids long. CDR1 is SGHRS, CDR2 YFSETQ, per germline. Trimming removed 0 bases from V and 2 bases from J, with 6 bases in between. CDR3 protein: CASSLAGGNQPQHF. CDR3 DNA: TGCGCCAGCAGCTTGGCTGGGGGCAATCAGCCCCAGCATTTT.

This clonotype has just a few counts. This sequence joins TRBV7-3 and TRBJ2-1; 7 bases are shared with TRBD2. V shed 4 bases, J shed 10 bases, and the junction held 13 bases outside the gene matches. The CDR3 totals 15 residues. Germline CDR1 SGHTA, CDR2 FQGTGA. The CDR3 DNA reads as TGTGCCAGCAGCTGGACTAGTACCCCTTACATGGAGCAGTTCTTC. Residues: CASSWTSTPYMEQFF.

The rearrangement joins TRBV20-1 to TRBJ2-5, with D unclear. V gave up 0 bases and J gave up 1 base, with 6 bases separating them. The CDR3 covers 13 residues. Germline V gene lookup returns CDR1 DFQATT and CDR2 SNEGSKA (reference sequence). Here the CDR3 DNA reads TGCAGTGCTAGAGATTCGCCCCAAGAGACCCAGTACTTC. Translating gives CSARDSPQETQYF.

There are a few counts of this clonotype. The chain joins TRBV5-1 to TRBJ2-1; 12 bases agree with TRBD2. Unmatched junction bases numbered 10, after V lost 4 bases and J lost 8 bases. This CDR3 is 16 amino acids long. The germline CDR1 and CDR2 sequences are SGHRS and YFSETQ. CDR3 DNA: TGCGCCAGCAGCCCACCCGCTAGCGGGGGGGCCTATGAGCAGTTCTTC. Translating it yields CASSPPASGGAYEQFF.

This clonotype came up many times. V and J are TRBV15 and TRBJ1-1, with a possible D match to TRBD1 (5 bases). V lost 8 bases and J 1 base, leaving 14 bases between the germline ends. The CDR3 length is 14 residues. Germline CDR1 LNHNV, CDR2 YYDKDF (reference sequence). The DNA of the CDR3 is TGTGCCACCTCCTCCGGCAGGGCGAACACTGAAGCTTTCTTT. Encoded protein: CATSSGRANTEAFF.

The gene calls are TRBV18 and TRBJ2-5, with D perhaps TRBD1 (5 bases). The CDR3 contains 13 residues. Trimming removed 8 bases from V and 2 bases from J, with 12 bases in between. Germline V gives CDR1 KGHSH, CDR2 LQKENI. CDR3 sequence: CASTQAVQETQYF. DNA for the CDR3: TGTGCCAGCACACAGGCTGTTCAAGAGACCCAGTACTTC.